This T cell receptor beta chain was sequenced during a study of cytomegalovirus exposure and HLA in healthy donors. As for the study in general: One earlier analysis, a look at 150 million to 200 million T cells, found more than 100 million unique TCR beta sequences. Assignment to the Caucasian-associated ancestry cluster applied to approximately 80% of the roughly 420 genotyped donors.

General study findings and limits: With later analysis, a missense DCLRE1C variant became linked to TCR beta V- and J-gene trimming. Earlier analysis yielded a pattern in which most TCR beta V segments were productive about 90% or about 30% of the time.

The CDR3 runs to 15 residues. Per germline, CDR1 MDHEN and CDR2 SYDVKM. The V and J ends lost 7 bases and 0 bases respectively, with 16 bases between them. Note on this clone: The target antigen is unknown.

PCR used 60 Vbeta primers and 13 Jbeta primers. Measured with immunoSEQ multiplex PCR; TCRdb has only the in-frame clones, and not every one. The table lists about 130,000 clones, 74% of them singletons. The receptor was derived from a man aged 18 to 35 in good health and CMV-seropositive. What was sequenced was PBMCs. The rearrangement joins TRBV28 to TRBJ2-7; TRBD2 is a possible D gene (6 bases). The DNA of the CDR3 is TGTGCCAGCACCTTAAGCGGGTTGGCCTCCTACGAGCAGTACTTC. This translates into CASTLSGLASYEQYF.